These T cell receptor beta chains were read from a single sample in a study of cytomegalovirus exposure and HLA in healthy donors. The assay was immunoSEQ multiplex PCR, and TCRdb's table has in-frame clones only and misses some. The repertoire consists of around 150,000 clones, with about 78% occurring once and the leading ten covering roughly 2.8%. Sequencing was done on a sample of PBMCs. All receptors derive from a male donor in good health and CMV-seronegative. Each CDR3 is given with its conserved first and last residue. The D gene is left open where the match is weak. Size is omitted from some rows. Given values are once, few, many or a class for expanded clones.

D gene | J gene | clone size | V gene | CDR3 DNA | CDR3 protein
NA | TRBJ2-7 | once | TRBV6-5 | TGTGCCAGCAGTTCCAGCTTAGGGGGGGCCGAGCAGTACTTC | CASSSSLGGAEQYF
TRBD1 | TRBJ2-5 | NA | TRBV6-5 | TGTGCCAGCAGTCTGATACAGGGGGAGGCCCAGTACTTC | CASSLIQGEAQYF
NA | TRBJ1-4 | NA | TRBV15 | TGTGCCACCAGCAGACCGGGACAAGGTGAAAAACTGTTTTTT | CATSRPGQGEKLFF
TRBD2 | TRBJ2-1 | NA | TRBV4-1 | TGCGCCAGCAGCCAAGAAGCGGGAAGAGTCAATGAGCAGTTCTTC | CASSQEAGRVNEQFF
NA | TRBJ2-7 | NA | TRBV5-5 | TGTGCCAGCAGCTTGAACCCTTCCGGGACAATGGGGGAGCAGTACTTC | CASSLNPSGTMGEQYF
TRBD1 | TRBJ1-1 | NA | TRBV14 | TGTGCCAGCAGCCATTTAGGGACAGGGGTTAGTCGCTCGGTTGAAGCTTTCTTT | CASSHLGTGVSRSVEAFF
TRBD2 | TRBJ2-2 | NA | TRBV7-3 | TGTGCCAGCAGCTTTACGGGGGGCACCGGGGAGCTGTTTTTT | CASSFTGGTGELFF
NA | TRBJ1-1 | once | TRBV7-8 | TGTGCCAGCAGCTTAGCAGGGGACACTGAAGCTTTCTTT | CASSLAGDTEAFF
NA | TRBJ1-1 | NA | TRBV7-6 | TGTGCCAGCAGCCCCGACAGGACTGAAGCTTTCTTT | CASSPDRTEAFF
TRBD1 | TRBJ1-2 | once | TRBV7-3 | TGTGCCAGCAGCTTAGAGGGGGCTGATGGCTACACCTTC | CASSLEGADGYTF
NA | TRBJ2-7 | NA | TRBV15 | TGTGCCACCAGCTTCACCCAGGACGGGGACTACGAGCAGTACTTC | CATSFTQDGDYEQYF
NA | TRBJ2-7 | NA | TRBV27 | TGTGCCAGCAGGAAGACAGATTCGTACGAGCAGTACTTC | CASRKTDSYEQYF
NA | TRBJ1-1 | NA | TRBV9 | TGTGCCAGCAGCGTTCGTGAGGGAGAAAACACTGAAGCTTTCTTT | CASSVREGENTEAFF
NA | TRBJ2-7 | NA | TRBV5-4 | TGTGCCAGCAGCCCTTTGGGGGGCTACGAGCAGTACTTC | CASSPLGGYEQYF
TRBD2 | TRBJ2-7 | NA | TRBV10-1 | TGCGCCAGCAGTGAGGCTAGCGGATACGAGCAGTACTTC | CASSEASGYEQYF
NA | TRBJ2-1 | few | TRBV19 | TGTGCCAGTAGTCCACCCCCCACGGGGAATGAGCAGTTCTTC | CASSPPPTGNEQFF
NA | TRBJ2-7 | NA | TRBV9 | TGTGCCAGCAGCCCACAGGGACGGACTTCCTACGAGCAGTACTTC | CASSPQGRTSYEQYF
TRBD1 | TRBJ1-2 | NA | TRBV9 | TGTGCCAGCAGCGAGGGACAGGGGGCGCGGGGCTACACCTTC | CASSEGQGARGYTF
NA | TRBJ2-6 | NA | TRBV7-2 | TGTGCCAGCAGCAACTTGAGCCCCGGGGCCAACGTCCTGACTTTC | CASSNLSPGANVLTF
TRBD1 | TRBJ1-3 | once | TRBV7-2 | TGTGCCAGCAGCTTAGCTGACAGGGCTTTAGGAAACACCATATATTTT | CASSLADRALGNTIYF
TRBD2 | TRBJ2-7 | NA | TRBV5-1 | TGCGCCAGCAGCTTGGATGGGCAACTAGCGCTTACTTACTACGAGCAGTACTTC | CASSLDGQLALTYYEQYF
TRBD1 | TRBJ2-2 | NA | TRBV4-3 | TGCGCCAGCAGCCAAGAAATTGTGGCGGCAGGGGGTCGAGGAAGGCCCGGGGAGCTGTTTTTT | CASSQEIVAAGGRGRPGELFF
TRBD1 | TRBJ1-1 | NA | TRBV7-9 | TGTGCCAGCAGCTTACTAGGGGGCAAAACTGAAGCTTTCTTT | CASSLLGGKTEAFF
TRBD1 | TRBJ2-5 | NA | TRBV5-1 | TGCGCCAGCAGCCACCAGGGGGCACGGGAGACCCAGTACTTC | CASSHQGARETQYF
NA | TRBJ1-2 | NA | TRBV27 | TGTGCCAGCAGTCCGCGGGCTGGCTATGGCTACACCTTC | CASSPRAGYGYTF
NA | TRBJ1-4 | NA | TRBV7-9 | TGTGCCAGCAGCTTAAGACAGGTTTCGACGTCGGGTAATGAAAAACTGTTTTTT | CASSLRQVSTSGNEKLFF
TRBD1 | TRBJ2-7 | NA | TRBV7-3 | TGTGCCAGCAGCCCAGACAGGGGCTACGAGCAGTACTTC | CASSPDRGYEQYF
NA | TRBJ1-1 | NA | TRBV11-2 | TGTGCCAGCCGCGAGACTGAAGCTTTCTTT | CASRETEAFF
NA | TRBJ2-7 | NA | TRBV6-6 | TGTGCCATGGGAGGTCCCTACGAGCAGTACTTC | CAMGGPYEQYF
NA | TRBJ1-1 | NA | TRBV10-3 | TGTGCCATCGGGGAAGGAGCGGGAATGAACACTGAAGCTTTCTTT | CAIGEGAGMNTEAFF
TRBD2 | TRBJ2-7 | NA | TRBV30 | TGTGCCTGGAGTGCCGGGAGGGGCTACGAGCAGTACTTC | CAWSAGRGYEQYF
NA | TRBJ2-7 | NA | TRBV7-9 | TGTGCCAGCAGCTTAGTTGGAGGGGGCGAGTACTTC | CASSLVGGGEYF
TRBD1 | TRBJ1-4 | NA | TRBV19 | TGTGCCAGTAGTATTGGACAGGGAAATGAAAAACTGTTTTTT | CASSIGQGNEKLFF
NA | TRBJ1-3 | few | TRBV13 | TGTGCCAGCAGCTTAGGGCAGGGCGAAAGTAACACCATATATTTT | CASSLGQGESNTIYF
TRBD1 | TRBJ1-4 | once | TRBV19 | TGTGCCAGTAGTACCGACTTACAGGGGCCCCGTAATGAAAAACTGTTTTTT | CASSTDLQGPRNEKLFF
NA | TRBJ2-7 | NA | TRBV29-1 | TGCAGCGTTGGGACAAGGATAACCTACGAGCAGTACTTC | CSVGTRITYEQYF
NA | TRBJ1-1 | NA | TRBV5-1 | TGCGCCAGCAGCTTGGCGGGGGGTGGTGTGGTAAACGCTGAAGCTTTCTTT | CASSLAGGGVVNAEAFF
TRBD2 | TRBJ2-1 | NA | TRBV19 | TGTGCCAGTAGCACGAGCGGGGCCCCCTTATCTTTGGACAATGAGCAGTTCTTC | CASSTSGAPLSLDNEQFF
NA | TRBJ1-6 | NA | TRBV7-3 | TGTGCCAGCAGCTTAGCTTCAGGACAAAATTCACCCCTCCACTTT | CASSLASGQNSPLHF
NA | TRBJ1-2 | NA | TRBV5-1 | TGCGCCAGCAGCCCTCCGGGGGACTATGGCTACACCTTC | CASSPPGDYGYTF
NA | TRBJ2-7 | NA | TRBV5-6 | TGTGCCAGCAGCACGGGACATTCCTACGAGCAGTACTTC | CASSTGHSYEQYF
NA | TRBJ2-2 | NA | TRBV7-8 | TGTGCCAGCAGGCGCGGGGAGCTGTTTTTT | CASRRGELFF
TRBD1 | TRBJ1-4 | NA | TRBV25-1 | TGTGCCAGCAGTGACCCAACGGGACAGGCTAATGAAAAACTGTTTTTT | CASSDPTGQANEKLFF
NA | TRBJ2-5 | NA | TRBV30 | TGTGCCTGGAGTGTCCTAGGGGTAAAGACCCAGTACTTC | CAWSVLGVKTQYF
NA | TRBJ2-2 | NA | TRBV7-9 | TGTGCCAGCAGCCCCTATCCCGGGACTGACACCGGGGAGCTGTTTTTT | CASSPYPGTDTGELFF
TRBD1 | TRBJ1-2 | NA | TRBV25-1 | TGTGCCAGCAGTGGGGGGACAGGGGGGAAGTATGGCTACACCTTC | CASSGGTGGKYGYTF
NA | TRBJ2-7 | NA | TRBV10-3 | TGTACTTCAGGGGAGGGGTTCTACGAGCAGTACTTC | CTSGEGFYEQYF
TRBD2 | TRBJ2-1 | NA | TRBV7-9 | TGTGCCAGCAGCTGGGCTGGGGCTAGCGGGGGGAGATGGCAGTTCTTC | CASSWAGASGGRWQFF
NA | TRBJ1-4 | few | TRBV7-9 | TGTGCCAGCAGCCCCTCTGATGAAAAACTGTTTTTT | CASSPSDEKLFF
TRBD1 | TRBJ1-6 | NA | TRBV30 | TGTGCCTGGAGTTATTTCGGGACAGTTAATTCACCCCTCCACTTT | CAWSYFGTVNSPLHF
TRBD1 | TRBJ1-1 | NA | TRBV7-2 | TGTGCCAGCAGCAACCAGGGGGCGAGGACTGAAGCTTTCTTT | CASSNQGARTEAFF
NA | TRBJ1-3 | NA | TRBV19 | TGTGCCAGTAGTTTTGGGGGGACGGAAAACACCATATATTTT | CASSFGGTENTIYF
NA | TRBJ1-1 | NA | TRBV18 | TGTTCCAGCTCACCAGGAAAGGGGCAGGACACTGAAGCTTTCTTT | CSSSPGKGQDTEAFF
NA | TRBJ1-1 | NA | TRBV10-3 | TGTGCCATACAGGGTTACACTGAAGCTTTCTTT | CAIQGYTEAFF
NA | TRBJ1-3 | NA | TRBV11-2 | TGTGCCAGCAGCTTACCCCCCGGACTAGGAAACACCATATATTTT | CASSLPPGLGNTIYF
NA | TRBJ2-1 | NA | TRBV29-1 | TGCAGCGTTGATCTATCGGGCTACAATGAGCAGTTCTTC | CSVDLSGYNEQFF